What follows are 15 T cell receptor beta chains derived from one specimen sequenced in a study of T-cell reconstitution after alpha-beta-depleted transplantation in children. Preparation of the TCRbeta library was carried out with unique molecular identifiers. TCRdb itself ran the PCR reads through MiXCR, one entry per CDR3 protein. The repertoire holds 70,000 to 95,000 distinct CDR3 sequences, with approximately 12% as singletons. Sequenced material: PBMCs from the stem cell graft donor, taken from the stem cell graft. These receptor sequences come from a human donor who donated a stem cell graft to a child with inherited bone marrow failure.

This clonotype appeared many times. The CDR3 DNA follows: TGTGCCAGCAGTGAATATAACAGCTACAATGAGCAGTTCTTC. It specifies CASSEYNSYNEQFF. This chain connects TRBV25-1 to TRBJ2-1, with no clear D. The germline gives CDR1 MGHDK, CDR2 SYGVNS. This CDR3 comprises 14 residues. Trimming removed 0 bases from V and 3 bases from J, with 6 bases in between.

This clonotype was seen many times. CDR3 in DNA: TGCAGTGCTACCTACCAAGAGACCCAGTACTTC. It yields the protein CSATYQETQYF. The chain uses TRBV20-1 and TRBJ2-5; D call uncertain. CDR3 size: 11 residues. V lost 4 bases and J lost 0, with 3 bases in between. Germline V lookup: CDR1 DFQATT, CDR2 SNEGSKA (reference sequence).

This clonotype was seen ten or more times. The chain links TRBV12-5 to TRBJ1-3; tentatively, D is TRBD1 (6 bases). Germline V CDR1 and CDR2: LGHNT, FRNRAP. This CDR3 is built from 14 residues. Between the trimmed V and J ends, which lost 6 bases and 4 bases, there was a span of 13 bases. The CDR3 here is CASGAVRGGNTIYF. The CDR3 DNA reads as TGTGCTAGTGGCGCCGTCAGGGGAGGAAACACCATATATTTT.

The table lists this clonotype with many counts. This chain uses TRBV7-9 with TRBJ2-3; 8 bases are a match to TRBD2. Trimming took 11 bases from V and 0 from J; bases not matched to a gene: 4. CDR1 and CDR2 from the germline V gene are SEHNR and FQNEAQ (reference sequence). The CDR3 consists of 13 residues. The chain's CDR3 is CADSSGSTDTQYF. Here the CDR3 DNA reads TGTGCCGATTCTAGCGGGAGCACAGATACGCAGTATTTT.

This clonotype was counted ten times or more. This rearrangement joins TRBV5-1 to TRBJ1-1; no clear D gene. The V end was cut by 1 base, the J end by 0 bases, with 7 bases between. This CDR3 comprises 14 residues. CDR1 is SGHRS and CDR2 is YFSETQ in the germline V gene. CDR3 residues: CASSLTTMNTEAFF. For the CDR3, the DNA is TGCGCCAGCAGCTTGACTACCATGAACACTGAAGCTTTCTTT.

V gene TRBV5-4 combines with J gene TRBJ2-3; 7 bases agree with TRBD2. The CDR3 totals 13 residues. J was trimmed by 6 bases and V by 2 bases; bases with no gene match: 3. Germline CDR1 and CDR2: SGHNT and YYREEE (reference sequence). CDR3 residues: CASSLSGRDTQYF. As DNA, the CDR3 is TGTGCCAGCAGCTTATCCGGGAGGGATACGCAGTATTTT.

In DNA form, the CDR3 reads TGTGCCAGCAGCCCGGGGGGGTTCAATGAGCAGTTCTTC. It translates to CASSPGGFNEQFF. The genes are TRBV7-8 and TRBJ2-1; 8 bases match TRBD2. The CDR3 sequence is 13 residues long. The ends lost 5 bases at V and 6 bases at J; junction bases unmatched: 3. Germline V lookup: CDR1 SGHVS, CDR2 FQNEAQ.

This clonotype appeared many times. The chain uses TRBV15 and TRBJ2-5; 13 bases are shared with TRBD2. V shed 1 base and J 4 bases; nucleotides not matched to a gene: 3. Germline V gives CDR1 LNHNV, CDR2 YYDKDF (reference sequence). This CDR3 is 16 amino acids long. The chain's CDR3 is CATSRVGLAGAETQYF. The CDR3 DNA reads as TGTGCCACCAGCAGAGTAGGACTAGCGGGAGCAGAGACCCAGTACTTC. Full variable domain (missing parts from reference TRBV15 and TRBJ2-5): DAMVIQNPRYQVTQFGKPVTLSCSQTLNHNVMYWYQQKSSQAPKLLFHYYDKDFNNEADTPDNFQSRRPNTSFCFLDIRSPGLGDTAMYLCATSRVGLAGAETQYFGPGTRLLVL.

Of note for this clonotype: One junction end disagrees with the germline gene, perhaps due to a read error. CDR3 region: CASSLNRPQHF. CDR3 DNA: TGTGCCAGCAGTTTAAATCGGCCCCAGCATTTT. The rearrangement joins TRBV28 to TRBJ1-5; D unclear. Germline V lookup: CDR1 MDHEN, CDR2 SYDVKM. The CDR3 length is 11 residues.

The table lists this clonotype with many counts. This chain links TRBV7-3 with TRBJ2-6; a possible D gene is TRBD1 (5 bases). V gave up 2 bases and J gave up 2 bases, with 10 bases separating them. The CDR3 consists of 16 residues. CDR1 and CDR2 (germline): SGHTA, FQGTGA. CDR3 region: CASSLGVRAGANVLTF. In DNA form, the CDR3 reads TGTGCCAGCAGCTTAGGGGTCAGGGCTGGGGCCAACGTCCTGACTTTC.

At least ten counts were recorded for this clonotype. The chain links TRBV4-3 to TRBJ2-1; 7 bases line up with TRBD2. The CDR3 totals 13 residues. Germline assignment: CDR1 LGHNA and CDR2 YSLEER. J was trimmed by 14 bases and V by 0 bases; bases with no gene match: 7. The CDR3 DNA reads as TGCGCCAGCAGCCAAGAGTTGCGGGAGCCGGAGTTCTTC. Translating it yields CASSQELREPEFF.

This clonotype was seen repeatedly, ten times or more. The chain uses TRBV7-9 and TRBJ2-7, with no clear D. CDR1 SEHNR and CDR2 FQNEAQ come from the germline V gene (reference sequence). CDR3 length: 14 residues. Trimming removed 1 base from V and 2 bases from J, with 9 bases in between. This CDR3 is CASSLELVPYEQYF. In DNA form, the CDR3 reads TGTGCCAGCAGCTTAGAGTTGGTCCCCTACGAGCAGTACTTC.

In nucleotides, the CDR3 is TGTGCCAGCAGCCCCTTCATCGGGGACCCATCACCCCTCCACTTT. This sequence encodes CASSPFIGDPSPLHF. This sequence joins TRBV7-9 and TRBJ1-6; TRBD1 might be the D (5 bases). V was clipped by 5 bases and J by 10 bases, with 18 bases between them. The CDR3 sequence is 15 residues long. Germline-derived CDR1 and CDR2 are SEHNR and FQNEAQ (reference sequence).

This chain connects TRBV4-3 to TRBJ1-2; no firm D call. The V and J ends lost 0 bases and 5 bases respectively, with 10 bases between them. The CDR3 consists of 14 residues. The V gene's germline CDR1 is LGHNA and CDR2 YSLEER. The DNA for the CDR3 is TGCGCCAGCAGCCAAGATGGGATCGGGTATGGCTACACCTTC. This translates into CASSQDGIGYGYTF.

This clonotype showed up many times. The rearrangement joins TRBV5-1 to TRBJ1-1; TRBD1 matches 11 bases. V dropped 3 bases and J dropped 0; count of bases not matched to a gene: 10. Germline V gene sequence: CDR1 SGHRS, CDR2 YFSETQ. This CDR3 has 18 amino acids. The CDR3 region has the DNA TGCGCCAGCAGCTCAATACCGGGACAGGGGGTCATGAACACTGAAGCTTTCTTT. This translates into CASSSIPGQGVMNTEAFF.